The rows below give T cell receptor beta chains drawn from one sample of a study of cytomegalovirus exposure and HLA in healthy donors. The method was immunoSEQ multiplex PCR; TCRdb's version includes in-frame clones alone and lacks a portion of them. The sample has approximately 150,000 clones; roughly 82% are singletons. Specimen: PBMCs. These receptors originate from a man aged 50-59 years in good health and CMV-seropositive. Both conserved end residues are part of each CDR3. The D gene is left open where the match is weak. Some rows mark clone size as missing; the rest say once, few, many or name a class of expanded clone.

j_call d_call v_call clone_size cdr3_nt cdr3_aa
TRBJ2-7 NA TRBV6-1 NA TGTGCCAGCAGTGACGAAACAGGGTACGAGCAGTACTTC CASSDETGYEQYF
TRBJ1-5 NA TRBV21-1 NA TGTGCCAGCAGACCGGGGTGGAGTTATAGCAATCAGCCCCAGCATTTT CASRPGWSYSNQPQHF
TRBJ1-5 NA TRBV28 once TGTGCCAGCAGCTCAAGCGACGGTAGCAATCAGCCCCAGCATTTT CASSSSDGSNQPQHF
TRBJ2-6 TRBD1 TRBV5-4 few TGTGCCAGCAGCCTGAACAGGGGGCGCGGGGCCAACGGCCTGACTTTC CASSLNRGRGANGLTF
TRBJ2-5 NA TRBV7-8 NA TGTGCCAGCAGCTTGGTCACGGGGGATACCCAGTACTTC CASSLVTGDTQYF
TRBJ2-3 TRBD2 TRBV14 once TGTGCCAGCAGCCAAGATACGGGGGGGCACACAGATACGCAGTATTTT CASSQDTGGHTDTQYF
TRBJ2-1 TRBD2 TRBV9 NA TGTGCCAGCAGCGACGGACACTCGACTAGCGGGCTGTACAATGAGCAGTTCTTC CASSDGHSTSGLYNEQFF
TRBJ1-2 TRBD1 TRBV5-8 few TGTGCCAGCAGCTTGTGGGACAGGGCGATCGACTACACCTTC CASSLWDRAIDYTF
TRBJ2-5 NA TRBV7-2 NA TGTGCCAGCAGCTTAGAAGGCGTTAGCGGAGAGACCCAGTACTTC CASSLEGVSGETQYF
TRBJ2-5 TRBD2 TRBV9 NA TGTGCCAGCAGCCGGGAGGGTCAAGAGACCCAGTACTTC CASSREGQETQYF
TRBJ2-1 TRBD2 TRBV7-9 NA TGTGCCAGCAGGTCCCTAGCGGGAGGGCCGGGCAATGAGCAGTTCTTC CASRSLAGGPGNEQFF
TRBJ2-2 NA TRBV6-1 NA TGTGCCAGCATTCGAAACAGGGTCACCGGGGAGCTGTTTTTT CASIRNRVTGELFF
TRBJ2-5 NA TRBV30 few TGTGCCTGGGCCCGGGGTCCACCTCAAGAGACCCAGTACTTC CAWARGPPQETQYF
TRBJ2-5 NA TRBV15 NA TGTGCCACCAGCAGAGATCGGAGGCCTGCGGAGACCCAGTACTTC CATSRDRRPAETQYF
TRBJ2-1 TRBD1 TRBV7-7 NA TGTGCTAGCAGCCCAGCCCCGGGACAGGGGGCAAGTGAGCAGTTCTTC CASSPAPGQGASEQFF
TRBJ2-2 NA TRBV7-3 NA TGTGCCAGCAGCCCCTCGTCCGTTACCGGGGAGCTGTTTTTT CASSPSSVTGELFF
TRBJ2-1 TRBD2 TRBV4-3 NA TGCGCCAGCAGCCAAGTAGCGGGGGGGGGAAGACTGGGCAATGAGCAGTTCTTC CASSQVAGGGRLGNEQFF
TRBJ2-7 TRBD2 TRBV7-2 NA TGTGCCAGCAGCACTAGGGTTAGCGGGGGGGGCCACGAGCAGTACTTC CASSTRVSGGGHEQYF